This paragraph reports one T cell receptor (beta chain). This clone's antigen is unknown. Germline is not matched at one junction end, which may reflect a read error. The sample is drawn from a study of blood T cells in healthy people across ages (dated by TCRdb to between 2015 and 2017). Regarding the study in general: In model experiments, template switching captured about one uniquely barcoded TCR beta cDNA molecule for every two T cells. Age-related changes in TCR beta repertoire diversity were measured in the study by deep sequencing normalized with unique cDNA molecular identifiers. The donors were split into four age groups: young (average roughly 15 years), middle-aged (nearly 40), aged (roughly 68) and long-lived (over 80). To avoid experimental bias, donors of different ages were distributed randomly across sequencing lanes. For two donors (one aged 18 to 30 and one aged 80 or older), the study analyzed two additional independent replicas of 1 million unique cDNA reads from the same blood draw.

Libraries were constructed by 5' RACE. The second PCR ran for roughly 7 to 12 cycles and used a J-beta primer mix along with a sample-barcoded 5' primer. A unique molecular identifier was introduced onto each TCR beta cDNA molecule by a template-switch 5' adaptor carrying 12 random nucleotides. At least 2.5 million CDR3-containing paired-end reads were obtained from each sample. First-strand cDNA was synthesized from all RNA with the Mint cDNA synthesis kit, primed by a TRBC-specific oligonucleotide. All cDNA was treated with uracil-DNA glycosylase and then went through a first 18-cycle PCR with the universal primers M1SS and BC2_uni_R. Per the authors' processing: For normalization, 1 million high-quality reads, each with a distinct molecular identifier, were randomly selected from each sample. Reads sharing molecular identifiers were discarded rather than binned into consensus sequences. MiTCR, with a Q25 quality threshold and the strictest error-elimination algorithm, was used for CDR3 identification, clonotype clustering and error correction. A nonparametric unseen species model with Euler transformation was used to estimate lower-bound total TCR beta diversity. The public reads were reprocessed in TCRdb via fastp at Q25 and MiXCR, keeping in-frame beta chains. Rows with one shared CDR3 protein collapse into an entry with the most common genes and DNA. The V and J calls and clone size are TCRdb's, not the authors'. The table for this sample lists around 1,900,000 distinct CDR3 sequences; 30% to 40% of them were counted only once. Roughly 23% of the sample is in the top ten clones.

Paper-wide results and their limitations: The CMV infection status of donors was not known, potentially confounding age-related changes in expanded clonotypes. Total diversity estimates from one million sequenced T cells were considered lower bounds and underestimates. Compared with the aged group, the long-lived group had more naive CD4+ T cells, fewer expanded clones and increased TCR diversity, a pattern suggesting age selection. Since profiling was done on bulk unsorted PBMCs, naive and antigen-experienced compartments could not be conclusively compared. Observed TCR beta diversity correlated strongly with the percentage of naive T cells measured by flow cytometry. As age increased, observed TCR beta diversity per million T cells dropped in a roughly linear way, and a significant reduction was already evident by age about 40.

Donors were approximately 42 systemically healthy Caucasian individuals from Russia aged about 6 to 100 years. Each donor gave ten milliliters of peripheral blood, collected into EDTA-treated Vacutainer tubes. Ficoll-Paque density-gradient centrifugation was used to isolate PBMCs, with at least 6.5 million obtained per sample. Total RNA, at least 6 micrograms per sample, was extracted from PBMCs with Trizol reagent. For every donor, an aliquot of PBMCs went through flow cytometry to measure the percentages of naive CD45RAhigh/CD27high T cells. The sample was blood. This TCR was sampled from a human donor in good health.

The DNA reads TGTGCCAGCAGCCCCTCCGGGGAGGGGGACACTGGAGCTTTCTTT. Its translation reads: CASSPSGEGDTGAFF. Here the chain combines TRBV28 and TRBJ1-1; a tentative D match to TRBD1 spans 6 bases. CDR1 and CDR2 are drawn from the germline V gene: MDHEN, SYDVKM. From its cysteine to its phenylalanine, the CDR3 spans 15 amino acids. The kept DNA is CDR3 alone, 45 bases in frame from the first base.